This T cell receptor (beta chain) is from a study of OX40 agonist ivuxolimab in advanced cancers. Measured with immunoSEQ multiplex PCR; TCRdb has only the in-frame clones, and not every one. There are over 6,500 clones in the sample; around two thirds occur only once, and around 56% lies in the top ten. Germline CDR1 reads MNHEY; CDR2 reads SVGAGI. The CDR3 contains 13 residues. V was clipped by 0 bases and J by 5 bases, with 6 bases between them. This clone was seen only a few times. The sample in question was CD4+ or CD8+ T cells sorted from blood, obtained in a trial of the OX40 agonist ivuxolimab. The source is an adult with an advanced solid tumor such as melanoma, head and neck, liver or kidney cancer. The rearrangement joins TRBV6-5 to TRBJ2-3; D unclear. CDR3 DNA: TGTGCCAGCAGTTACTCGAAAAAAGATACGCAGTATTTT. Its translation is CASSYSKKDTQYF.